These T cell receptor beta chains were read from a single sample in a study of post-analysis software for immune sequencing data. TCRdb passed the PCR reads through MiXCR, listing each CDR3 protein once. The sample shows about 540,000 distinct CDR3 sequences, about a third of them seen only once. The sequencing sample was made of blood. These receptors came from a girl aged 2-17 years with multiple sclerosis. CDR3s include the opening cysteine and the closing phenylalanine or tryptophan. Fields, in order: V gene, J gene, D gene, CDR3 length, clone size, CDR3 protein, CDR3 DNA. D genes are given only for firm matches. Expanded clones get a size class; other rows say once, few or many, or leave the size out.

v_call: TRBV10-3
j_call: TRBJ2-7
d_call: TRBD2
cdr3_length: 13
clone_size: NA
cdr3_aa: CATRTSGEGEQYF
cdr3_nt: TGTGCCACCAGGACTAGCGGGGAGGGGGAGCAGTACTTC

v_call: TRBV4-1
j_call: TRBJ1-2
d_call: TRBD1
cdr3_length: 18
clone_size: NA
cdr3_aa: CASSQDLTGVSPNYGCTF
cdr3_nt: TGCGCCAGCAGCCAAGATCTAACAGGGGTAAGCCCTAACTATGGCTGCACCTTC

v_call: TRBV5-1
j_call: TRBJ1-4
d_call: NA
cdr3_length: 15
clone_size: NA
cdr3_aa: CASSSTSGANEKLFF
cdr3_nt: TGCGCCAGCAGCTCGACAAGCGGGGCCAATGAAAAACTGTTTTTT

v_call: TRBV6-2/TRBV6-3
j_call: TRBJ2-3
d_call: NA
cdr3_length: 15
clone_size: few
cdr3_aa: CASSYSLVSTDTQYF
cdr3_nt: TGTGCCAGCAGTTACTCGTTGGTTAGCACAGATACGCAGTATTTT

v_call: TRBV4-2
j_call: TRBJ2-5
d_call: NA
cdr3_length: 15
clone_size: few
cdr3_aa: CASSQDPGLQETQYF
cdr3_nt: TGTGCCAGCAGCCAAGATCCGGGGCTCCAAGAGACCCAGTACTTC

v_call: TRBV25-1
j_call: TRBJ2-5
d_call: NA
cdr3_length: 13
clone_size: NA
cdr3_aa: CASSKNPQETQYF
cdr3_nt: TGTGCCAGCAGTAAAAATCCTCAAGAGACCCAGTACTTC

v_call: TRBV10-3
j_call: TRBJ1-2
d_call: NA
cdr3_length: 16
clone_size: few
cdr3_aa: CAISEEAGETNHGYTF
cdr3_nt: TGTGCCATCAGTGAGGAGGCAGGAGAAACTAACCATGGCTACACCTTC

v_call: TRBV29-1
j_call: TRBJ1-2
d_call: NA
cdr3_length: 12
clone_size: few
cdr3_aa: CSGGSRDYGYTF
cdr3_nt: TGCAGCGGGGGGTCGAGGGACTATGGCTACACCTTC

v_call: TRBV5-1
j_call: TRBJ2-5
d_call: TRBD1
cdr3_length: 13
clone_size: NA
cdr3_aa: CASSKRTGETQYF
cdr3_nt: TGCGCCAGCAGCAAAAGGACAGGGGAGACCCAGTACTTC

v_call: TRBV6-1
j_call: TRBJ1-2
d_call: NA
cdr3_length: 12
clone_size: NA
cdr3_aa: CASGAGAHGYTF
cdr3_nt: TGTGCCAGCGGGGCGGGCGCACATGGCTACACCTTC

v_call: TRBV6-6
j_call: TRBJ2-5
d_call: NA
cdr3_length: 15
clone_size: few
cdr3_aa: CASSYRTGNQETQYF
cdr3_nt: TGTGCCAGCAGTTACCGTACAGGAAATCAAGAGACCCAGTACTTC

v_call: TRBV6-5
j_call: TRBJ2-1
d_call: NA
cdr3_length: 12
clone_size: many
cdr3_aa: CASSRSRNEQFF
cdr3_nt: TGTGCCAGCAGTAGAAGCCGGAATGAGCAGTTCTTC

v_call: TRBV6-1
j_call: TRBJ1-6
d_call: NA
cdr3_length: 14
clone_size: NA
cdr3_aa: CASSRSKGESPLHF
cdr3_nt: TGTGCCAGCAGCCGTTCAAAGGGGGAATCACCCCTCCACTTT

v_call: TRBV6-6
j_call: TRBJ2-4
d_call: NA
cdr3_length: 13
clone_size: few
cdr3_aa: CASSWDTKNIQYF
cdr3_nt: TGTGCCAGCAGTTGGGACACCAAAAACATTCAGTACTTC

v_call: TRBV18
j_call: TRBJ2-4
d_call: TRBD1
cdr3_length: 17
clone_size: NA
cdr3_aa: CASSPRTGFIAKNIQYF
cdr3_nt: TGTGCCAGCTCACCTCGGACAGGATTCATAGCCAAAAACATTCAGTACTTC

v_call: TRBV7-9
j_call: TRBJ1-1
d_call: TRBD1
cdr3_length: 16
clone_size: NA
cdr3_aa: CASSGTGGLQNTEAFF
cdr3_nt: TGTGCCAGCAGCGGGACAGGGGGTCTTCAGAACACTGAAGCTTTCTTT

v_call: TRBV6-5
j_call: TRBJ2-3
d_call: TRBD2
cdr3_length: 14
clone_size: NA
cdr3_aa: CASSLGLAKDTQYF
cdr3_nt: TGTGCCAGCAGTTTGGGACTAGCGAAAGATACGCAGTATTTT

v_call: TRBV12-3/TRBV12-4
j_call: TRBJ1-2
d_call: TRBD1
cdr3_length: 15
clone_size: many
cdr3_aa: CASSLYLTGGNGYTF
cdr3_nt: TGTGCCAGCAGTTTATACCTGACAGGGGGAAATGGCTACACCTTC

v_call: TRBV28
j_call: TRBJ2-5
d_call: NA
cdr3_length: 16
clone_size: NA
cdr3_aa: CASSFSGTYQGETQYF
cdr3_nt: TGTGCCAGCAGTTTTTCCGGGACCTACCAAGGGGAGACCCAGTACTTC

v_call: TRBV20-1
j_call: TRBJ1-4
d_call: NA
cdr3_length: 14
clone_size: NA
cdr3_aa: CSAGSKAWGSELFF
cdr3_nt: TGCAGTGCTGGGTCCAAGGCGTGGGGAAGCGAACTGTTTTTT

v_call: TRBV7-9
j_call: TRBJ1-4
d_call: NA
cdr3_length: 19
clone_size: NA
cdr3_aa: CASSARTGSFKLNNEKLFF
cdr3_nt: TGTGCCAGCAGCGCGAGGACCGGCTCCTTCAAATTAAATAATGAAAAACTGTTTTTT

v_call: TRBV20-1
j_call: TRBJ2-3
d_call: TRBD2
cdr3_length: 14
clone_size: NA
cdr3_aa: CSASASGARGTQYF
cdr3_nt: TGCAGTGCTAGCGCCAGCGGGGCGCGGGGTACGCAGTATTTT

v_call: TRBV12-3/TRBV12-4
j_call: TRBJ2-3
d_call: TRBD2
cdr3_length: 15
clone_size: NA
cdr3_aa: CASSAWTSRADAQYF
cdr3_nt: TGTGCCAGCAGTGCCTGGACTAGTAGGGCAGATGCGCAGTATTTT

v_call: TRBV20-1
j_call: TRBJ2-3
d_call: TRBD1
cdr3_length: 14
clone_size: few
cdr3_aa: CSARTGERTDTQYF
cdr3_nt: TGCAGTGCTAGGACAGGGGAGCGGACAGATACGCAGTATTTT

v_call: TRBV27
j_call: TRBJ1-2
d_call: NA
cdr3_length: 14
clone_size: NA
cdr3_aa: CASSLFGGNYGYTF
cdr3_nt: TGTGCCAGCAGTTTATTCGGGGGCAACTATGGCTACACCTTC

v_call: TRBV5-1
j_call: TRBJ2-3
d_call: TRBD2
cdr3_length: 15
clone_size: NA
cdr3_aa: CASSLEAGDTDTQYF
cdr3_nt: TGCGCCAGCAGCTTGGAAGCGGGGGACACAGATACGCAGTATTTT

v_call: TRBV28
j_call: TRBJ1-1
d_call: TRBD1
cdr3_length: 16
clone_size: once
cdr3_aa: CASSFTPGQVNTEAFF
cdr3_nt: TGTGCCAGCAGTTTCACCCCGGGACAGGTTAACACTGAAGCTTTCTTT

v_call: TRBV20-1
j_call: TRBJ2-5
d_call: TRBD1
cdr3_length: 13
clone_size: few
cdr3_aa: CSARSIDRVSQYF
cdr3_nt: TGCAGTGCTAGGTCTATTGACAGGGTATCCCAGTACTTC

v_call: TRBV15
j_call: TRBJ2-5
d_call: NA
cdr3_length: 18
clone_size: few
cdr3_aa: CATSSRKGYRVDQETQYF
cdr3_nt: TGTGCCACCAGCAGCAGAAAGGGGTACCGGGTCGACCAAGAGACCCAGTACTTC

v_call: TRBV6-1
j_call: TRBJ2-3
d_call: NA
cdr3_length: 17
clone_size: few
cdr3_aa: CASSEAHPAGSTDTQYF
cdr3_nt: TGTGCCAGCAGTGAAGCTCACCCGGCCGGGAGCACAGATACGCAGTATTTT

v_call: TRBV29-1
j_call: TRBJ2-7
d_call: TRBD1
cdr3_length: 13
clone_size: many
cdr3_aa: CSVYGTGKDEQYF
cdr3_nt: TGCAGCGTTTACGGGACAGGGAAGGACGAGCAGTACTTC

v_call: TRBV6-5
j_call: TRBJ1-6
d_call: NA
cdr3_length: 15
clone_size: NA
cdr3_aa: CASSYGGYGNSPLHF
cdr3_nt: TGTGCCAGCAGTTACGGGGGGTACGGTAATTCACCCCTCCACTTT